This T cell receptor (beta chain) is from a study of memory B cells and T cells in multiple sclerosis. On this clone: Antigen: not known.

Study-level results: Shared clonotype counts depended on differing compartment clone-set sizes and were normalized.

The repertoire was sequenced with immunoSEQ multiplex PCR; TCRdb's copy has only in-frame clones and lacks some. The sample carries some 48,000 clones, over 70% recorded once. Germline values: CDR1 WNHNN, CDR2 SYGVQD (reference sequence). Unmatched junction bases numbered 1, after V lost 5 bases and J lost 7 bases. This CDR3 region has 13 residues. After stimulus-free culture, autoproliferating CFSE-dim and non-proliferating CFSE-high T cells were sequenced separately. Replicate wells were pooled after approximately 7 days of stimulus-free culture of 5x10^7 CFSE-labeled PBMCs. The PBMCs received about 0.51 uM CFSE and serum-free culture with no added stimuli.

Sample: PBMCs from blood kept in culture. The chain has TRBV10-1 and TRBJ2-1, with 11 bases matching TRBD1. The sequence derives from a human donor with multiple sclerosis. CDR3 sequence: CASSRDRGNEQFF. Here the CDR3 DNA reads TGCGCCAGCAGTAGGGACAGGGGGAATGAGCAGTTCTTC.